This T cell receptor (beta chain) was sequenced during a study of cytomegalovirus exposure and HLA in healthy donors. Study conclusions and caveats: A few CMV-associated chains were confirmed in vitro to be specific for CMV antigens. A subsequent analysis found that TCR clusters from the first cohort also tended to co-occur in the approximately 130 validation repertoires, with approximately 95% of cluster scores above 0.

This CDR3 is 15 amino acids long. Germline CDR1 SGHAT, CDR2 FQDESV (reference sequence). V dropped 3 bases and J dropped 4 bases, with 13 bases sitting between them. The donors were in the roughly 110-subject validation cohort, distinct from the roughly 670-subject first cohort. Only in-frame clones appear in the TCRdb table, and some are missing; sequencing was by immunoSEQ multiplex PCR. Seen here are almost 65,000 clones, roughly 89% observed once, and the top ten hold around 1.7%. Turning to this clone: Its specificity is unknown.

The receptor comes from a woman younger than 35 in good health and CMV-seronegative. This chain connects TRBV11-1 to TRBJ1-3; D not resolved. Sequenced sample: PBMCs. CDR3 residues: CASSLLAAAGNTIYF. The CDR3 DNA reads TGTGCCAGCAGCTTGCTAGCGGCGGCCGGAAACACCATATATTTT.